These T cell receptor beta chains were read from a single sample in a study of blood T cell repertoires in COVID-19. Measured with immunoSEQ multiplex PCR; TCRdb has only the in-frame clones, and not every one. The repertoire includes about 230,000 clones, over 65% of them detected once, and 2.6% sits in the top ten. The specimen was peripheral blood. The source of these receptors is a woman aged 65 to 85 with active or convalescent COVID-19. CDR3s include the opening cysteine and the closing phenylalanine or tryptophan. A D gene is named only where the DNA matches it firmly. Rows may omit the clone size; those that give it use once, few, many or a size class.

TRBJ1-1	.	.	TRBV18	CASSRDYEAFF	TGTGCCAGCTCACGAGACTATGAAGCTTTCTTT
TRBJ1-6	.	TRBD1	TRBV18	CASSPPGRSGQSSFYNSPLHF	TGTGCCAGCTCACCACCGGGGAGGTCGGGACAGTCCTCCTTCTATAATTCACCCCTCCACTTT
TRBJ2-7	.	.	TRBV19	CASSTQGVAYEQYF	TGTGCCAGTAGTACACAGGGTGTAGCTTACGAGCAGTACTTC
TRBJ2-1	.	TRBD2	TRBV15	CATSRAGLAGLYNEQFF	TGTGCCACCAGCAGAGCTGGTCTAGCGGGGTTGTACAATGAGCAGTTCTTC
TRBJ2-3	.	.	TRBV19	CASSNNGHFLDTQYF	TGTGCCAGTAGTAACAATGGACACTTCTTGGATACGCAGTATTTT
TRBJ2-1	.	.	TRBV6-1	CASSEKLSRTGENEQFF	TGTGCCAGCAGTGAAAAACTATCGAGGACCGGGGAAAATGAGCAGTTCTTC
TRBJ2-1	.	.	TRBV6-5	CASSYSAFRSYNEQFF	TGTGCCAGCAGTTATTCTGCGTTCCGAAGCTACAATGAGCAGTTCTTC
TRBJ1-4	.	TRBD1	TRBV2	CASTRQGGLGEKLFF	TGTGCCAGCACCCGACAGGGGGGATTGGGTGAAAAACTGTTTTTT
TRBJ1-6	.	TRBD1	TRBV15	CATSRGAGGYRNSPLHF	TGTGCCACCAGCAGAGGGGCAGGGGGCTATCGAAATTCACCCCTCCACTTT
TRBJ1-5	.	TRBD1	TRBV4-1	CASSHPTGGRNQPQHF	TGCGCCAGCAGCCACCCCACAGGGGGCCGCAATCAGCCCCAGCATTTT
TRBJ1-2	.	TRBD1	TRBV5-1	CASSIGGTGRDGYTF	TGCGCCAGCAGCATCGGGGGGACAGGGAGGGATGGCTACACCTTC
TRBJ1-2	.	.	TRBV18	CASSPLDSDYGYTF	TGTGCCAGCTCACCGCTAGACAGCGACTATGGCTACACCTTC
TRBJ1-5	.	TRBD1	TRBV11-2	CASSLDGQGWQPQHF	TGTGCCAGCAGCTTAGATGGACAGGGTTGGCAGCCCCAGCATTTT
TRBJ1-6	.	TRBD1	TRBV5-1	CASSPGQSYNSPLHF	TGCGCCAGCAGCCCGGGACAGAGCTATAATTCACCCCTCCACTTT
TRBJ1-5	.	TRBD1	TRBV7-9	CASSVGGDRGMHGNQPQHF	TGTGCCAGCAGCGTAGGAGGGGACAGGGGGATGCATGGCAATCAGCCCCAGCATTTT
TRBJ1-2	.	TRBD1	TRBV6-2/TRBV6-3	CASSSDRGGYTF	TGTGCCAGCAGTTCAGACAGGGGCGGCTACACCTTC
TRBJ1-2	.	.	TRBV10-3	CAISDDKNYGYTF	TGTGCCATCAGTGACGACAAGAACTATGGCTACACCTTC
TRBJ1-6	once	.	TRBV28	CASSFIEGGYSPLHF	TGTGCCAGCAGTTTCATTGAGGGTGGGTATTCACCCCTCCACTTT
TRBJ1-1	.	.	TRBV4-3	CASSRGRGMNTEAFF	TGCGCCAGCAGCCGTGGGAGGGGGATGAACACTGAAGCTTTCTTT
TRBJ2-5	.	.	TRBV9	CASSLGGAEETQYF	TGTGCCAGCAGCCTCGGGGGAGCGGAGGAGACCCAGTACTTC
TRBJ2-1	.	TRBD2	TRBV6-1	CASRTSGGWYNEQFF	TGTGCCAGCAGAACTAGCGGGGGGTGGTACAATGAGCAGTTCTTC
TRBJ2-7	.	TRBD1	TRBV7-9	CASSQGAVAYEQYF	TGTGCCAGCAGCCAGGGGGCAGTAGCCTACGAGCAGTACTTC
TRBJ2-5	.	.	TRBV5-1	CASRETGVGAQYF	TGCGCCAGCAGGGAAACGGGGGTTGGAGCCCAGTACTTC
TRBJ2-7	.	.	TRBV6-5	CASSYSMGRDYEQYF	TGTGCCAGCAGTTACTCGATGGGCAGAGACTACGAGCAGTACTTC
TRBJ2-3	.	.	TRBV29-1	CSVLATDTDTQYF	TGCAGCGTCCTAGCGACCGACACAGATACGCAGTATTTT
TRBJ1-3	.	.	TRBV5-1	CASKWDTGNTIYF	TGCGCCAGCAAGTGGGACACTGGAAACACCATATATTTT
TRBJ2-2	.	TRBD2	TRBV3-1/TRBV3-2	CASSLGSGSTGELFF	TGTGCCAGCAGCCTCGGAAGCGGGAGCACCGGGGAGCTGTTTTTT
TRBJ2-2	.	.	TRBV29-1	CSAAGSRTNTGELFF	TGCAGCGCGGCGGGATCCCGCACAAACACCGGGGAGCTGTTTTTT
TRBJ1-6	.	TRBD1	TRBV2	CASSGTGPRPLHF	TGTGCCAGCAGTGGGACAGGCCCTCGCCCCCTCCACTTT
TRBJ2-7	.	.	TRBV28	CASSFPQGRQGKNEQYF	TGTGCCAGCAGTTTCCCCCAAGGGAGGCAGGGAAAGAACGAGCAGTACTTC
TRBJ1-3	.	.	TRBV30	CAWTEGVSGNTIYF	TGTGCCTGGACGGAAGGGGTCTCTGGAAACACCATATATTTT
TRBJ2-7	.	.	TRBV5-4	CASSLAYGYEQYF	TGTGCCAGCAGCTTGGCATACGGCTACGAGCAGTACTTC
TRBJ2-1	.	.	TRBV7-9	CASSLVVYEQFF	TGTGCCAGCAGCTTAGTAGTATACGAGCAGTTCTTC
TRBJ2-5	.	.	TRBV4-3	CASSQDAGRQETQYF	TGCGCCAGCAGCCAAGACGCGGGGCGCCAAGAGACCCAGTACTTC
TRBJ1-2	.	TRBD1	TRBV10-3	CAISVGTDYGYTF	TGTGCCATCAGTGTCGGGACAGACTATGGCTACACCTTC
TRBJ1-1	.	.	TRBV19	CASTRDGGVNTEAFF	TGTGCCAGTACCCGAGACGGGGGGGTGAACACTGAAGCTTTCTTT
TRBJ1-6	.	TRBD1	TRBV20-1	CSAGGGTANSPLHF	TGCAGTGCTGGTGGTGGGACAGCCAATTCACCCCTCCACTTT
TRBJ2-4	few	.	TRBV3-1/TRBV3-2	CASSQGGPQTAKNIQYF	TGTGCCAGCAGCCAAGGGGGGCCTCAGACGGCCAAAAACATTCAGTACTTC
TRBJ2-7	.	.	TRBV25-1	CASASAGVPYEQYF	TGTGCCAGTGCTTCGGCAGGGGTCCCATACGAGCAGTACTTC